This TCR beta chain was identified in a study of T cells in Graves' hyperthyroidism and ophthalmopathy. Whole-study findings and limits: Stable hyperthyroidism was told apart from ophthalmopathy by a model built on 13 V-J features.

Germline CDR1 reads SSHAT; CDR2 reads FNYEAQ (reference sequence). This CDR3 is 13 amino acids long. Using RNA transcripts as the source, TCR beta CDR3 regions were amplified. Initially, a first-round RT-PCR of the TCR CDR3 employed the HTBI primer set. TCRdb analysed the multiplex PCR reads with MiXCR anew, one entry per CDR3 protein. The sample has about 610,000 distinct CDR3 sequences, around 45% seen once. About this clonotype itself: What it recognizes is unknown. Mismatch with germline at one junction end may stem from a read error.

Hyperthyroidism had been newly diagnosed in patients aged 18 to 65, and its duration was under 2 months. The TCR sequence derives from a woman between 18 and 30 years old with Graves' hyperthyroidism. The chain recombines TRBV7-7 with TRBJ2-7, with TRBD1 matching over 8 bases. Material: peripheral blood or thyroid tissue (not recorded which). In nucleotides, the CDR3 is TGTGCTAGCAGCCCCCAGGGGGCGGGGGAGCAGTACTTC. Translating it yields CASSPQGAGEQYF.